Below are 24 T cell receptor beta chains sequenced from a single sample in a study of blood T cell repertoires in COVID-19. TCRdb's table, derived via immunoSEQ multiplex PCR, lists solely in-frame clones and lacks some. This table holds about 100,000 clones, 75% to 90% found once. Material for sequencing was peripheral blood. The receptors were gathered from an elderly man with acute or convalescent COVID-19.

The V call is TRBV19, the J call TRBJ1-3; perhaps TRBD1 as D (5 bases). Germline V CDR1 and CDR2: LNHDA, SQIVND (reference sequence). V was shortened by 3 bases and J by 0 bases, with 9 bases between the two germline ends. The CDR3 covers 15 residues. CDR3: CASSITGSSGNTIYF. The CDR3 bases are TGTGCCAGTAGTATTACAGGCAGCTCTGGAAACACCATATATTTT.

The rearrangement joins TRBV2 to TRBJ1-4; 11 bases fit TRBD1. The CDR3 contains 14 residues. Germline CDR1 is SNHLY and CDR2 is FYNNEI. V shed 6 bases and J 7 bases; nucleotides not matched to a gene: 4. This CDR3 reads CASRDRGRGEKLFF. The CDR3 coding sequence is TGTGCCAGCAGGGACAGGGGGCGCGGTGAAAAACTGTTTTTT.

The chain recombines TRBV28 with TRBJ2-7; 8 bases align to TRBD2. Per germline, CDR1 MDHEN and CDR2 SYDVKM. Losses at the gene ends were 7 bases for V and 3 bases for J; bases not matched to a gene: 11. This CDR3 is built from 15 residues. The chain's CDR3 is CASTPPGLGNYEQYF. The CDR3 nucleotides are TGTGCCAGCACCCCACCGGGACTAGGAAACTACGAGCAGTACTTC.

V usage is TRBV6-4 and J usage is TRBJ1-2; D perhaps matches TRBD1 (6 bases). The CDR3 spans 14 residues. Germline loops: CDR1 MRHNA, CDR2 SNTAGT. V was cut by 8 bases and J by 3 bases, with 16 bases left in between. CDR3 DNA: TGTGCCAGCTCACCTAGGGGGGGCGACTATGGCTACACCTTC. Protein: CASSPRGGDYGYTF.

The genes are TRBV7-3 and TRBJ1-1; D gene ambiguous. Germline V gene lookup returns CDR1 SGHTA and CDR2 FQGTGA. Trimming left V 5 bases short and J 0 bases short, with 7 bases between. The CDR3 covers 13 residues. CDR3 loop: CASSRGVNTEAFF. The CDR3 DNA sequence: TGTGCCAGCAGCCGAGGAGTGAACACTGAAGCTTTCTTT.

This clone was counted between two and nine times. The V and J genes are TRBV7-9 and TRBJ2-7; D is possibly TRBD1 (5 bases). CDR1 is SEHNR, CDR2 FQNEAQ, per germline (reference sequence). V gave up 0 bases and J gave up 5 bases, with 8 bases separating them. There are 13 residues in the CDR3. The CDR3 DNA reads TGTGCCAGCAGCTTAGCGCAGGGCCACGAGCAGTACTTC. Residues: CASSLAQGHEQYF.

The chain employs TRBV5-6 and TRBJ1-5; possible D gene TRBD1, 6 bases. With 4 bases removed from V and 2 bases from J, the gap between germline ends came to 13 bases. Germline CDR1 is SGHDT and CDR2 is YYEEEE. The CDR3 extends over 15 amino acids. CDR3 amino acids: CASSLGGRGNQPQHF. In DNA form, the CDR3 reads TGTGCCAGCAGCCTGGGGGGCAGGGGCAATCAGCCCCAGCATTTT. Together with reference TRBV5-6 and TRBJ1-5, the CDR3 gives the full variable domain: DAGVTQSPTHLIKTRGQQVTLRCSPKSGHDTVSWYQQALGQGPQFIFQYYEEEERQRGNFPDRFSGHQFPNYSSELNVNALLLGDSALYLCASSLGGRGNQPQHFGDGTRLSIL.

The V call is TRBV13, the J call TRBJ2-1; D is perhaps TRBD1 (6 bases). CDR1 is PRHDT and CDR2 is FYEKMQ in the germline V gene (reference sequence). The CDR3 extends over 15 amino acids. V gave up 0 bases and J gave up 4 bases, with 10 bases separating them. The DNA of the CDR3 is TGTGCCAGCAGCTTAGGAACAGGGAATTACAATGAGCAGTTCTTC. Translated, it gives CASSLGTGNYNEQFF.

J is TRBJ2-1 and V is TRBV6-6, with D perhaps TRBD1 (5 bases). Per the germline V gene, CDR1 is MNHNY and CDR2 is SVGAGI (reference sequence). The CDR3 is made up of 11 amino acids. Trimming cost V 8 bases and J 6 bases, with 8 bases left between them. The CDR3 region is CASGTGNEQFF. CDR3 nucleotides: TGTGCCAGCGGTACAGGCAATGAGCAGTTCTTC.

The genes are TRBV7-6 and TRBJ1-5; D may be TRBD1 (5 bases). V lost 5 bases to trimming and J lost 9 bases, with 20 bases between them. The CDR3 has 15 residues. Germline V lookup: CDR1 SGHVS, CDR2 FNYEAQ. The CDR3 DNA is TGTGCCAGCAGCCCACTCCCAGGGACTCCACGGCCCCAGCATTTT. This codes for CASSPLPGTPRPQHF. The full variable domain, with the rest looked up from reference TRBV7-6 and TRBJ1-5, is GAGVSQSPRYKVTKRGQDVALRCDPISGHVSLYWYRQALGQGPEFLTYFNYEAQQDKSGLPNDRFSAERPEGSISTLTIQRTEQRDSAMYRCASSPLPGTPRPQHFGDGTRLSIL.

Notes on this clone: One end of the junction fails to match germline, which may point to a read error. The rearrangement uses TRBV19 and TRBJ1-1; 7 bases match TRBD1. CDR3 length: 15 residues. The germline gives CDR1 LNHDA, CDR2 SQIVND (reference sequence). DNA for the CDR3: TGTGCTAGTAGTACCCGGGGACAGCTGAACACTGAAGCTTTCTTT. Translation gives CASSTRGQLNTEAFF.

The chain is built from TRBV7-9 and TRBJ2-3, with 9 bases aligning to TRBD1. Germline lookup yields CDR1 SEHNR and CDR2 FQNEAQ (reference sequence). This CDR3 contains 15 residues. V was clipped by 1 base and J by 3 bases; unmatched bases: 2. The CDR3 sequence: CASSLGTGVTDTQYF. CDR3 nucleotides: TGTGCCAGCAGCTTAGGGACAGGGGTAACAGATACGCAGTATTTT.

The chain links TRBV3-1 (or the pseudogene TRBV3-2) to TRBJ2-1, with D possibly matching TRBD1 (6 bases). Germline V gives CDR1 LGHDT, CDR2 YNNKEL (reference sequence). Trimming pared 9 bases from V and 0 bases from J, leaving 15 bases between. The CDR3 is 15 amino acids. DNA of the CDR3: TGTGCCAGTAAAATAAACAGGGTCTCCTACAATGAGCAGTTCTTC. Translated: CASKINRVSYNEQFF.

V usage is TRBV6-5 and J usage is TRBJ1-1, with 11 bases that match TRBD1. Germline CDR1 is MNHEY and CDR2 is SVGAGI. Trimming took 6 bases from V and 7 from J; bases not matched to a gene: 4. This CDR3 spans 13 amino acids. The CDR3 here is CASRSGTGGEAFF. CDR3 sequence (DNA): TGTGCCAGCAGATCCGGGACAGGGGGTGAAGCTTTCTTT.

This chain uses TRBV30 with TRBJ2-1; D possibly corresponds to TRBD1 (5 bases). With 5 bases removed from V and 5 bases from J, the gap between germline ends came to 16 bases. The CDR3 loop spans 14 amino acids. The germline CDR1 and CDR2 sequences are GTSNPN and SVGIG (reference sequence). The CDR3 DNA sequence: TGTGCCTGGCGCTCCGCCCCCAGGGACAATGAGCAGTTCTTC. This gives the protein CAWRSAPRDNEQFF.

The rearrangement uses TRBV4-1 and TRBJ2-2, with D hard to call. Germline V gene lookup returns CDR1 MGHRA and CDR2 YSYEKL. Trimming pared 4 bases from V and 4 bases from J, leaving 7 bases between. The CDR3 loop spans 13 amino acids. The chain's CDR3 is CASSLVSTGELFF. The CDR3 DNA reads as TGCGCCAGCAGCCTTGTGAGCACCGGGGAGCTGTTTTTT.

Only one count was recorded for this clone. The gene calls are TRBV19 and TRBJ2-5, with 8 bases lining up with TRBD1. V gave up 4 bases and J gave up 2 bases; unmatched junction bases: 6. This CDR3 comprises 15 residues. In germline, CDR1 is LNHDA, CDR2 SQIVND (reference sequence). CDR3 sequence: CASSKHRGRQETQYF. The CDR3, as DNA: TGTGCCAGTAGTAAACACAGGGGGAGGCAAGAGACCCAGTACTTC. Drawing the rest from reference TRBV19 and TRBJ2-5, the complete variable domain is DGGITQSPKYLFRKEGQNVTLSCEQNLNHDAMYWYRQDPGQGLRLIYYSQIVNDFQKGDIAEGYSVSREKKESFPLTVTSAQKNPTAFYLCASSKHRGRQETQYFGPGTRLLVL.

This clone was seen just once. This chain uses TRBV9 with TRBJ2-7, with 8 nucleotides matching TRBD2. The CDR3 is 15 amino acids. Germline assignment: CDR1 SGDLS and CDR2 YYNGEE. J lost 5 bases, V lost 2 bases, and 9 bases had no gene match. Here the CDR3 reads CASSVTGTSRDEQYF. CDR3 sequence (DNA): TGTGCCAGCAGCGTCACCGGGACTAGTCGGGACGAGCAGTACTTC.

This clone has a handful of counts. The chain is built from TRBV25-1 and TRBJ2-7; TRBD1 agrees at 7 bases. The CDR3 spans 13 residues. Germline trimming cut 4 bases from V and 0 bases from J; bases unmatched to any gene: 0. CDR1 MGHDK and CDR2 SYGVNS come from the germline V gene. CDR3 nucleotide sequence: TGTGCCAGCAGTGGACAGGGCTCCTACGAGCAGTACTTC. Translated, it gives CASSGQGSYEQYF.

CDR3 amino acids: CAILRERTNYGYTF. For the CDR3, the DNA is TGTGCCATCCTAAGGGAGAGAACTAACTATGGCTACACCTTC. The chain joins TRBV14 to TRBJ1-2, with unresolved D. The germline V gene encodes CDR1 SGHDN and CDR2 FVKESK. This CDR3 spans 14 amino acids. Trimming pared 10 bases from V and 0 bases from J, leaving 15 bases between.

The V call is TRBV19, the J call TRBJ2-7; maybe TRBD2 (5 bases). Deletions cut 3 bases from V and 2 bases from J, with 11 bases between. The CDR3 runs 14 residues. Germline CDR1 and CDR2: LNHDA and SQIVND (reference sequence). The CDR3 region has the DNA TGTGCCAGTAGTATCAGCGGAGCCCCCTACGAGCAGTACTTC. Protein sequence: CASSISGAPYEQYF.

The chain uses TRBV3-1 (or the pseudogene TRBV3-2) and TRBJ1-1; D not resolved. The V end lost 8 bases, the J end lost 0 bases, and 16 bases lay between the germline ends. Germline assignment: CDR1 LGHDT and CDR2 YNNKEL (reference sequence). The CDR3 consists of 15 residues. The CDR3 coding sequence is TGTGCCAGCGCGAGGGTGCCGACGATGAACACTGAAGCTTTCTTT. Translating it yields CASARVPTMNTEAFF.

The V gene is TRBV7-6, the J gene TRBJ2-1, with 12 bases matching TRBD2. The V and J ends lost 2 bases and 3 bases, in that order; junction bases with no gene match: 8. Germline CDR1 reads SGHVS; CDR2 reads FNYEAQ. This CDR3 comprises 18 residues. CDR3 amino acids: CASSLIRLAGGSYNEQFF. The CDR3 DNA is TGTGCCAGCAGCTTAATCCGGCTAGCGGGAGGGAGCTACAATGAGCAGTTCTTC.

Details on this clone: One junction end does not reproduce the germline sequence, and a read error may be involved. V is TRBV7-2 and J is TRBJ2-1; maybe TRBD2 (6 bases). Germline values: CDR1 SGHTA, CDR2 FQGNSA. The length of the CDR3 is 15 residues. The CDR3 sequence: CASSLAVLALNEQFF. For the CDR3, the DNA is TGTGCCAGCAGTTTAGCGGTTCTAGCTCTAAATGAGCAGTTCTTC.